The count of the clone carrying this T cell receptor beta chain is one. This sample was included in a study of TIL therapy for anti-PD-1-resistant metastatic lung cancer. Study-level background: Four tumors were EGFR-mutant and two were ALK-rearranged. Tumors carried a median approximately 1.6 non-synonymous mutations per megabase.

The time point was: pre-treatment sample, taken before nivolumab and TIL therapy. The libraries were made with immunoSEQ v3. Libraries were sequenced to 1.5 million to 2 million read pairs (survey) or roughly 4.5-6 million (deep). TCRdb keeps only in-frame clones here, not all; method: immunoSEQ multiplex PCR. Among tens of thousands of clones, around 79% were seen once, and the ten largest hold around 4.8%. Material: blood, obtained at baseline. The receptor was derived from a woman aged 30-79 years with non-small cell lung cancer.

The CDR3 protein is CASPLTSGRVNEQFF. Here the CDR3 DNA reads TGCGCCAGCCCCCTGACTAGCGGGAGGGTAAATGAGCAGTTCTTC. The chain employs TRBV5-1 and TRBJ2-1; 14 positions match TRBD2. The ends lost 7 bases at V and 7 bases at J; junction bases unmatched: 7. CDR3 length equals 15 residues. Germline V gene sequence: CDR1 SGHRS, CDR2 YFSETQ.